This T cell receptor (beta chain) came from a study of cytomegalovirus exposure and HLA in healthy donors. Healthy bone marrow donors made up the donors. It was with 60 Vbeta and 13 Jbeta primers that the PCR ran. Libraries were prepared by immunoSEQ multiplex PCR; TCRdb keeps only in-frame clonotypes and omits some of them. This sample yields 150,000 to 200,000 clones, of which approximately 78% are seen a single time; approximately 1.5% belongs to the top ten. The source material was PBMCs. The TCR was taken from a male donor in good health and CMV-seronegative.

The CDR3 is CARNDKDRAPGEKLFF. As DNA, the CDR3 is TGTGCCAGAAACGATAAGGACAGGGCACCAGGGGAAAAACTGTTTTTT. The chain combines TRBV5-3 with TRBJ1-4, with 8 bases aligning to TRBD1. TRBV5-3 is given ORF status, its function remaining uncertain. This CDR3 contains 16 residues. The J segment lost 8 bases and the V segment lost 6 bases, leaving 15 bases of the junction unmatched.